Presented here are 8 T cell receptor beta chains from one specimen sequenced in a study of T cells in Graves' hyperthyroidism and ophthalmopathy. Researchers amplified the TCR beta CDR3 regions from RNA transcripts. TCR CDR3 regions were first amplified by RT-PCR with HTBI primers. One entry per CDR3 protein results from TCRdb running MiXCR on the multiplex PCR reads. The profile shows 490,000 or so distinct CDR3 sequences, about 46% of them singletons. Sequenced input: peripheral blood or thyroid tissue (not recorded which). These receptors all stem from an adult woman with Graves' disease, either hyperthyroidism or ophthalmopathy (not recorded which).

A few counts support this clonotype. A read error may produce the germline difference seen at one junction end. This rearrangement joins TRBV10-2 to TRBJ1-5; D is unresolved. Germline CDR1 is WSHSY and CDR2 is SAAADI. There are 13 residues in the CDR3. The CDR3 sequence: CATSVGGNQPQHF. For the CDR3, the DNA is TGTGCCACCAGTGTGGGAGGCAATCAGCCCCAGCATTTT.

The gene calls are TRBV6-1 and TRBJ1-5; no clear D. The germline CDR1 and CDR2 sequences are MNHNS and SASEGT. V lost 11 bases, J lost 10 bases, and 15 bases lay in between. This CDR3 has 11 residues. The chain's CDR3 is CAVSEAGPQHF. The CDR3 DNA follows: TGTGCCGTCAGTGAAGCGGGACCCCAGCATTTT.

This clonotype appeared many times. This chain joins TRBV19 and TRBJ1-1; D not certain. The germline gives CDR1 LNHDA, CDR2 SQIVND (reference sequence). The CDR3 sequence is 14 residues long. The ends were cut back, 3 bases at V and 5 bases at J, with 13 bases in the middle. The CDR3 loop is CASSITGGGTEAFF. Written as DNA, the CDR3 is TGTGCCAGTAGTATTACGGGTGGAGGGACTGAAGCTTTCTTT.

Of note for this clonotype: A read error may produce the germline difference seen at one junction end. The CDR3 loop is CAGSPRRGMRTEAFF. The CDR3 DNA follows: TGTGCCGGCAGCCCCCGACGTGGCATGAGGACTGAAGCTTTCTTT. The chain couples TRBV7-8 to TRBJ1-1; D not certain. Germline values: CDR1 SGHVS, CDR2 FQNEAQ. This CDR3 has 15 amino acids.

This clonotype has at least ten counts. This rearrangement joins TRBV24-1 to TRBJ1-1; D is undetermined. The CDR3 has 12 amino acids. V dropped 5 bases and J dropped 4 bases, with 7 bases sitting between them. Germline-derived CDR1 and CDR2 are KGHDR and SFDVKD. Here the CDR3 DNA reads TGTGCCACCAGTGGAGCATCCACTGAAGCTTTCTTT. Translating it yields CATSGASTEAFF.

This chain links TRBV10-1 with TRBJ1-5; 8 bases are a match to TRBD1. The V and J ends lost 9 bases and 5 bases, in that order; junction bases with no gene match: 9. This CDR3 is built from 14 residues. Germline V gene sequence: CDR1 WNHNN, CDR2 SYGVQD (reference sequence). CDR3 residues: CARNRDRHYQPQHF. DNA for the CDR3: TGCGCCAGAAACCGGGACAGGCATTATCAGCCCCAGCATTTT.

The gene calls are TRBV6-5 and TRBJ1-2, with D tentatively TRBD1 (6 bases). CDR1 MNHEY and CDR2 SVGAGI come from the germline V gene. V shed 6 bases and J shed 6 bases, with 14 bases lying between them. This CDR3 has 13 amino acids. As DNA, the CDR3 is TGTGCCAGCAGAGAGAGACAGGACGATGGCTACACCTTC. Residues: CASRERQDDGYTF.

About this clonotype: The CDR3 does not close with the conserved phenylalanine or tryptophan, likely indicating a read error. This chain links TRBV19 with TRBJ1-1, with unresolved D. This CDR3 spans 16 amino acids. V lost 0 bases and J 0 bases, leaving 11 bases between the germline ends. Germline loops: CDR1 LNHDA, CDR2 SQIVND (reference sequence). The CDR3 reads CASSIDIRRVNTEAFL. The CDR3 DNA sequence: TGTGCCAGTAGTATAGATATTCGCCGGGTGAACACTGAAGCTTTCCTT.